The source of this T cell receptor (beta chain) is a study of blood T cell repertoires in COVID-19. Whole-study context: Researchers got acute and convalescent COVID-19 samples from the United States, Italy and Spain.

Source study methods: Scientists estimated how many nucleated cells there were by amplifying reference gene primers. The assay was immunoSEQ multiplex PCR, and TCRdb's table has in-frame clones only and misses some. V, J and clone size derive from that table, while D and trimming were established from the DNA sequence. The data show some 160,000 clones, around four fifths seen once. This CDR3 is 15 amino acids long. V was cut by 4 bases and J by 2 bases, with 13 bases left in between. Germline V gene lookup returns CDR1 SNHLY and CDR2 FYNNEI. Participant age was about 18 to 95 years, and participants resided in fewer than 25 US areas. Donors of Cohort 3 who recovered were those that had two negative PCRs, clearance, or symptom resolution.

Sequencing was performed on PBMCs or T cells enriched from blood (not recorded which). This clonotype was obtained from a middle-aged woman who had recovered from COVID-19. J is TRBJ2-3 and V is TRBV2; a possible D gene is TRBD1 (6 bases). Written as DNA, the CDR3 is TGTGCCAGCAGTGTTTTGGCAGGGGACACAGATACGCAGTATTTT. As protein: CASSVLAGDTDTQYF.